The 28 T cell receptor beta chains given below trace back to one sample, sequenced in a study of blood T cell repertoires in COVID-19. Measured with immunoSEQ multiplex PCR; TCRdb has only the in-frame clones, and not every one. The table has some 70,000 clones, around 89% seen once. The sample taken for sequencing was peripheral blood. These receptors came from a woman older than 75 with active COVID-19.

This chain links TRBV10-3 with TRBJ1-1; 8 nucleotides agree with TRBD1. Germline-derived CDR1 and CDR2 are ENHRY and SYGVKD. Trimming at V came to 7 bases and at J to 1 base, leaving 5 bases not matched to a gene. The CDR3 is 14 amino acids. The CDR3 reads CAIKSGTGNTEAFF. Written as DNA, the CDR3 is TGTGCCATCAAATCCGGGACAGGGAACACTGAAGCTTTCTTT.

This chain uses TRBV7-3 with TRBJ1-1; possible D gene TRBD1, 6 bases. V lost 5 bases and J lost 8, with 18 bases in between. This CDR3 spans 14 amino acids. The germline CDR1 and CDR2 sequences are SGHTA and FQGTGA. CDR3 protein: CASSPEPTGTEAFF. The CDR3 coding sequence is TGTGCCAGCAGCCCTGAACCCACCGGGACAGAAGCTTTCTTT.

The chain recombines TRBV27 with TRBJ2-1; D may be TRBD1 (5 bases). Germline values: CDR1 MNHEY, CDR2 SMNVEV (reference sequence). CDR3 length: 14 residues. Trimming stripped 4 bases from V and 2 bases from J, with 9 bases between. In nucleotides, the CDR3 is TGTGCCAGCAGTTCGACAGTTACCTACAATGAGCAGTTCTTC. This encodes CASSSTVTYNEQFF.

J is TRBJ2-7 and V is TRBV7-9; 9 bases map to TRBD1. This CDR3 comprises 14 residues. From germline, CDR1 is SEHNR and CDR2 FQNEAQ (reference sequence). Losses at the gene ends were 5 bases for V and 6 bases for J; bases not matched to a gene: 8. DNA of the CDR3: TGTGCCAGCAGCCCGGGGGACAGGGTCTCCGAGCAGTACTTC. Residues: CASSPGDRVSEQYF.

The chain couples TRBV9 to TRBJ1-3, with TRBD1 identical over 8 bases. Germline lookup yields CDR1 SGDLS and CDR2 YYNGEE. The CDR3 sequence is 15 residues long. V lost 5 bases, J lost 2 bases, and 6 bases stayed unmatched. The chain's CDR3 is CASRPDRGPGNTIYF. In nucleotides, the CDR3 is TGTGCCAGCAGACCCGACAGGGGTCCTGGAAACACCATATATTTT.

In its sample, this clone was seen a few times. The chain combines TRBV5-1 with TRBJ2-1; TRBD1 matches at 8 bases. Germline values: CDR1 SGHRS, CDR2 YFSETQ. After removal of 4 bases from V and 6 bases from J, the junction contained 15 bases not matched to a gene. This CDR3 contains 17 residues. The CDR3 DNA is TGCGCCAGCAGCCGACAACCGACAGGGGCCCCGGCCAATGAGCAGTTCTTC. As protein: CASSRQPTGAPANEQFF.

The rearrangement joins TRBV24-1 to TRBJ1-2; the match to TRBD1 covers 10 bases. The CDR3 consists of 14 residues. J lost 4 bases, V lost 4 bases, and 2 bases had no gene match. CDR1 is KGHDR, CDR2 SFDVKD, per germline. In nucleotides, the CDR3 is TGTGCCACCAGTGACAGGACAGGGGGCTATGGCTACACCTTC. Protein product: CATSDRTGGYGYTF.

The gene calls are TRBV25-1 and TRBJ2-7, with D perhaps TRBD2 (6 bases). Germline-derived CDR1 and CDR2 are MGHDK and SYGVNS. Trimming cost V 4 bases and J 3 bases, with 13 bases left between them. This CDR3 has 14 amino acids. CDR3 sequence (DNA): TGTGCCAGCAGTGTTCGCCGGGGGAGCTACGAGCAGTACTTC. This gives the protein CASSVRRGSYEQYF.

V is TRBV15 and J is TRBJ1-3, with a possible D match to TRBD1 (6 bases). Germline V gene lookup returns CDR1 LNHNV and CDR2 YYDKDF (reference sequence). The CDR3 length is 17 residues. Deletions cut 1 base from V and 0 bases from J, with 13 bases between. This CDR3 is CATSRAGQLASGNTIYF. CDR3 in DNA: TGTGCCACCAGCAGAGCGGGACAACTTGCCTCTGGAAACACCATATATTTT.

The V gene is TRBV28, the J gene TRBJ2-2; 9 positions match TRBD1. CDR1 is MDHEN, CDR2 SYDVKM, per germline. This CDR3 comprises 16 residues. V trimming: 5 bases; J trimming: 4 bases; junction bases outside the gene matches: 8. The CDR3 nucleotides are TGTGCCAGCAGTGCAGGACAGGGGAAAGGCACCGGGGAGCTGTTTTTT. Residues: CASSAGQGKGTGELFF.

V gene TRBV5-1 combines with J gene TRBJ2-7; the match to TRBD2 covers 10 bases. CDR1 and CDR2 from the germline V gene are SGHRS and YFSETQ. V dropped 1 base and J dropped 4; count of bases not matched to a gene: 5. The CDR3 extends over 15 amino acids. CDR3 protein: CASSLRASGSYEQYF. The CDR3 DNA follows: TGCGCCAGCAGCTTGAGGGCTAGCGGGAGTTACGAGCAGTACTTC. Together with reference TRBV5-1 and TRBJ2-7, the CDR3 gives the full variable domain: KAGVTQTPRYLIKTRGQQVTLSCSPISGHRSVSWYQQTPGQGLQFLFEYFSETQRNKGNFPGRFSGRQFSNSRSEMNVSTLELGDSALYLCASSLRASGSYEQYFGPGTRLTVT.

The chain recombines TRBV19 with TRBJ2-2, with D tentatively TRBD1 (6 bases). Between the trimmed V and J ends, which lost 1 base and 3 bases, there was a span of 12 bases. Germline V CDR1 and CDR2: LNHDA, SQIVND (reference sequence). The CDR3 extends over 16 amino acids. The CDR3 bases are TGTGCCAGTAGTATAGTGTCAGGGGCGGACACCGGGGAGCTGTTTTTT. As protein: CASSIVSGADTGELFF.

The chain carries TRBV3-1 (or the pseudogene TRBV3-2) and TRBJ2-2, with 11 bases matching TRBD2. V lost 4 bases, J lost 4 bases, and 8 bases stayed unmatched. CDR1 and CDR2 (germline): LGHDT, YNNKEL (reference sequence). This CDR3 region has 17 residues. The DNA of the CDR3 is TGTGCCAGCAGCCCATTATTTAGCGGGAGGGTCACCGGGGAGCTGTTTTTT. Translating it yields CASSPLFSGRVTGELFF.

V is TRBV5-6 and J is TRBJ2-5; D perhaps matches TRBD2 (5 bases). The V and J ends lost 1 base and 2 bases respectively, with 15 bases between them. Germline values: CDR1 SGHDT, CDR2 YYEEEE. The CDR3 sequence is 16 residues long. This CDR3 reads CASSLIAGEEQETQYF. The DNA of the CDR3 is TGTGCCAGCAGCTTGATTGCGGGCGAAGAGCAAGAGACCCAGTACTTC. Full variable domain (rest looked up from reference TRBV5-6 and TRBJ2-5): DAGVTQSPTHLIKTRGQQVTLRCSPKSGHDTVSWYQQALGQGPQFIFQYYEEEERQRGNFPDRFSGHQFPNYSSELNVNALLLGDSALYLCASSLIAGEEQETQYFGPGTRLLVL.

The V gene is TRBV11-2, the J gene TRBJ2-2; perhaps TRBD2 as D (6 bases). The CDR3 sequence is 16 residues long. V was clipped by 5 bases and J by 3 bases, with 16 bases between them. Germline CDR1 SGHAT, CDR2 FQNNGV. DNA for the CDR3: TGTGCCAGCAGCCCGCTGGCGGGGTCTGACACCGGGGAGCTGTTTTTT. Residues: CASSPLAGSDTGELFF.

This chain links TRBV4-1 with TRBJ1-2, with a possible D match to TRBD1 (6 bases). Looked up from germline, CDR1 is MGHRA and CDR2 is YSYEKL. The CDR3 runs to 15 residues. V lost 0 bases, J lost 5 bases, and 13 bases lay in between. DNA for the CDR3: TGCGCCAGCAGCCAAGAGGCAGGGGTCGCATATGGCTACACCTTC. This gives the protein CASSQEAGVAYGYTF.

The chain is built from TRBV7-9 and TRBJ2-1; 8 nucleotides line up with TRBD1. V shed 6 bases and J 6 bases; nucleotides not matched to a gene: 4. The CDR3 covers 13 residues. Germline lookup yields CDR1 SEHNR and CDR2 FQNEAQ (reference sequence). CDR3 residues: CASRPGQVNEQFF. Here the CDR3 DNA reads TGTGCCAGCAGACCGGGACAGGTCAATGAGCAGTTCTTC.

This clone was recorded once. The chain couples TRBV5-1 to TRBJ1-1; 7 bases agree with TRBD1. J was trimmed by 5 bases and V by 4 bases; bases with no gene match: 8. Looked up from germline, CDR1 is SGHRS and CDR2 is YFSETQ. This CDR3 comprises 14 residues. CDR3 nucleotides: TGCGCCAGCAGCGAACAGGGGCCTGGGACTGAAGCTTTCTTT. Residues: CASSEQGPGTEAFF. Drawing the rest from reference TRBV5-1 and TRBJ1-1, the complete variable domain is KAGVTQTPRYLIKTRGQQVTLSCSPISGHRSVSWYQQTPGQGLQFLFEYFSETQRNKGNFPGRFSGRQFSNSRSEMNVSTLELGDSALYLCASSEQGPGTEAFFGQGTRLTVV.

This chain uses TRBV28 with TRBJ1-5; D ambiguous. Trimming left V 6 bases short and J 1 base short, with 13 bases between. The germline gives CDR1 MDHEN, CDR2 SYDVKM. There are 15 residues in the CDR3. The CDR3 region has the DNA TGTGCCAGCAGCACTGGGTCCAGGAGCAATCAGCCCCAGCATTTT. It encodes CASSTGSRSNQPQHF.

The chain uses TRBV9 and TRBJ2-3; 8 positions match TRBD1. CDR1 is SGDLS and CDR2 is YYNGEE in the germline V gene. The CDR3 sequence is 15 residues long. J gave up 2 bases and V 4 bases, and 6 bases lay outside the gene matches. The CDR3 sequence is CASSYRTGHTDTQYF. CDR3 coding DNA: TGTGCCAGCAGCTACCGGACAGGGCACACAGATACGCAGTATTTT. Variable domain in full (rest from reference TRBV9 and TRBJ2-3): DSGVTQTPKHLITATGQRVTLRCSPRSGDLSVYWYQQSLDQGLQFLIQYYNGEERAKGNILERFSAQQFPDLHSELNLSSLELGDSALYFCASSYRTGHTDTQYFGPGTRLTVL.

The J gene is TRBJ2-1, the V gene TRBV29-1; D not resolved. V gave up 5 bases and J gave up 7 bases, with 24 bases separating them. This CDR3 region has 16 residues. CDR1 and CDR2 (germline): SQVTM, ANQGSEA. CDR3 residues: CSVLNVVPPTTNEQFF. The CDR3 DNA reads TGCAGCGTTCTAAATGTCGTCCCCCCCACGACTAATGAGCAGTTCTTC.

The chain has TRBV19 and TRBJ1-2; the D gene is possibly TRBD1 (5 bases). Germline V gene lookup returns CDR1 LNHDA and CDR2 SQIVND (reference sequence). This CDR3 region has 13 residues. V was clipped by 6 bases and J by 3 bases, with 11 bases between them. The CDR3 bases are TGTGCCAGTAGCCCTCGGGGGGACTATGGCTACACCTTC. The encoded protein is CASSPRGDYGYTF.

The gene calls are TRBV25-1 and TRBJ1-3; 8 positions match TRBD1. V was pared by 5 bases and J by 1 base, with 1 base of the junction left unmatched. CDR3 length: 14 residues. Germline V gene lookup returns CDR1 MGHDK and CDR2 SYGVNS. The CDR3 reads CASSRQGSGNTIYF. For the CDR3, the DNA is TGTGCCAGCAGTCGACAGGGGTCTGGAAACACCATATATTTT.

This clone was recorded only once. J is TRBJ2-1 and V is TRBV5-1; 11 bases match TRBD1. The V and J ends lost 2 bases and 6 bases, in that order; junction bases with no gene match: 7. Germline V gene data show CDR1 as SGHRS and CDR2 as YFSETQ. The CDR3 is 16 amino acids. The CDR3 DNA reads as TGCGCCAGCAGCTTTGCGAGCGGGACAGGGGGCAATGAGCAGTTCTTC. Its translation is CASSFASGTGGNEQFF.

The rearrangement uses TRBV28 and TRBJ1-1; D is undetermined. The CDR3 loop spans 12 amino acids. Germline CDR1 is MDHEN and CDR2 is SYDVKM. Trimming took 3 bases from V and 9 from J, leaving 11 bases between them. CDR3 DNA sequence: TGTGCCAGCAGTTTGGATAGAGGGAAAGCTTTCTTT. This encodes CASSLDRGKAFF.

The V call is TRBV14, the J call TRBJ1-1, with D possibly TRBD1 on 5 matching bases. Germline CDR1 reads SGHDN; CDR2 reads FVKESK. This CDR3 has 14 amino acids. The ends were cut back, 2 bases at V and 4 bases at J, with 11 bases in the middle. The CDR3 nucleotides read TGTGCCAGCAGCCAACAACTGGGGCCCACTGAAGCTTTCTTT. Residues: CASSQQLGPTEAFF.

The rearrangement links TRBV24-1 to TRBJ1-5; D perhaps matches TRBD1 (5 bases). Germline V gives CDR1 KGHDR, CDR2 SFDVKD. Trimming removed 9 bases at V and 0 bases at J, with 11 bases between. CDR3 length equals 14 residues. This chain's CDR3 is CATQEQDSNQPQHF. The CDR3 DNA is TGTGCCACCCAAGAACAGGATAGCAATCAGCCCCAGCATTTT.

The chain employs TRBV5-4 and TRBJ2-3, with 11 bases identical to TRBD2. The CDR3 spans 15 residues. Per germline, CDR1 SGHNT and CDR2 YYREEE (reference sequence). Trimming at V came to 4 bases and at J to 1 base, leaving 2 bases not matched to a gene. The CDR3 coding sequence is TGTGCCAGCAGCCCGGGACTAGCGGGCACAGATACGCAGTATTTT. Amino acid sequence: CASSPGLAGTDTQYF.